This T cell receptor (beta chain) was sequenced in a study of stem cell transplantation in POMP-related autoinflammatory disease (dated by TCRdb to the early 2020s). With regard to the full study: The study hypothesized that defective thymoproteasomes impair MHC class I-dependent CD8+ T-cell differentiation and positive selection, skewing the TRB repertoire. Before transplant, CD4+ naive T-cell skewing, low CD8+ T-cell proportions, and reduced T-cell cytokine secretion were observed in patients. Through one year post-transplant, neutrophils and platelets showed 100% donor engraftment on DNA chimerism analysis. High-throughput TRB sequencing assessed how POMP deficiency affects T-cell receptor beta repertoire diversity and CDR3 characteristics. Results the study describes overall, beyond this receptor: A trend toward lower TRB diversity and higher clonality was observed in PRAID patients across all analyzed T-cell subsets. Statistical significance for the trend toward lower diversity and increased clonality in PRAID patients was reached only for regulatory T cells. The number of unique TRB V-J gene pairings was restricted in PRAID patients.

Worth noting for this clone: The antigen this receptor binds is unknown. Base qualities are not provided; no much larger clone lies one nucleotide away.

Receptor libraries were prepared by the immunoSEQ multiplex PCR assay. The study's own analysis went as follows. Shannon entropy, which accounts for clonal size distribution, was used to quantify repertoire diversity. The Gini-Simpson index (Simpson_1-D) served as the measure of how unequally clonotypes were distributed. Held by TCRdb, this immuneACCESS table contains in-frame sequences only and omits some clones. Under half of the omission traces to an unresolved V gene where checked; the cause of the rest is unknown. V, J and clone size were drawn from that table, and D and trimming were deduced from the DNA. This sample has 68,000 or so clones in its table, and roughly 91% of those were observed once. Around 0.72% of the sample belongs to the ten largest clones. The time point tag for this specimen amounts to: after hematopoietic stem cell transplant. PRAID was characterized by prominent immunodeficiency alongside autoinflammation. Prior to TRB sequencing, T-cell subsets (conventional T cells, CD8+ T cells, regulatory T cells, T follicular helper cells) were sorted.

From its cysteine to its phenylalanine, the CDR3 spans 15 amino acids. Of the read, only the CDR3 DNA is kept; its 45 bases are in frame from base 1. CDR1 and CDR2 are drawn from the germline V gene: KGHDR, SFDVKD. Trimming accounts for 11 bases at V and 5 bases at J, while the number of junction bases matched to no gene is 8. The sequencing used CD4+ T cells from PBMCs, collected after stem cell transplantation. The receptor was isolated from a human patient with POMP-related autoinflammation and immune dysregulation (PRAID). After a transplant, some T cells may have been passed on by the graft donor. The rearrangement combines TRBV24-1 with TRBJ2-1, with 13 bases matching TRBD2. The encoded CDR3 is CAITGLAGDHNEQFF. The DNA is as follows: TGTGCCATCACTGGACTAGCGGGGGATCACAATGAGCAGTTCTTC.